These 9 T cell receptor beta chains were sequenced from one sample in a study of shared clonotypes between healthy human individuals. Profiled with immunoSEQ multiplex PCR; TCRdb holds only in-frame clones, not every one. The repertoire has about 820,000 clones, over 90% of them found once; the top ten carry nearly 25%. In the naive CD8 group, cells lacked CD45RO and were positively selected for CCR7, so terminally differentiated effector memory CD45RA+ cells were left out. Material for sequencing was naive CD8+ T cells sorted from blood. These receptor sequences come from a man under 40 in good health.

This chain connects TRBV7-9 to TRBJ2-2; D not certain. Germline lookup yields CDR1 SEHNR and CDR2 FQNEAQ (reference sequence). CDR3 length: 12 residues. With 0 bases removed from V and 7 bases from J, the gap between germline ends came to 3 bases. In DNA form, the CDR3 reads TGTGCCAGCAGCTTAGCGGACGGGGAGCTGTTTTTT. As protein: CASSLADGELFF.

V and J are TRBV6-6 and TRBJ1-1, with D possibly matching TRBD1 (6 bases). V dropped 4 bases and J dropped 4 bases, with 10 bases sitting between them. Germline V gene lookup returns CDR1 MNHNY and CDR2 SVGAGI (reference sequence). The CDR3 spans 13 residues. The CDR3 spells CASSLIGGTEAFF. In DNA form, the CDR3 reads TGTGCCAGCAGTTTGATAGGGGGCACTGAAGCTTTCTTT.

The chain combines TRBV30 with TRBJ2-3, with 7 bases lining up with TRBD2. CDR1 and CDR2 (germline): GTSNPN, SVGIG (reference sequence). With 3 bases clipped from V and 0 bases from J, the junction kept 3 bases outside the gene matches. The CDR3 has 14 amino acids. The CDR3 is CAWSRAGSTDTQYF. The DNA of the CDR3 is TGTGCCTGGAGCCGAGCGGGGAGCACAGATACGCAGTATTTT.

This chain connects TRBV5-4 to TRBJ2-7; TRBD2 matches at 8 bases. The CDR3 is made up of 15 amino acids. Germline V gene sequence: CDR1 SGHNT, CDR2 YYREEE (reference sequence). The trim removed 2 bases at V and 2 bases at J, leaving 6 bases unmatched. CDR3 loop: CASSFSGGRTYEQYF. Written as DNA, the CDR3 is TGTGCCAGCAGCTTCTCGGGAGGGAGAACCTACGAGCAGTACTTC.

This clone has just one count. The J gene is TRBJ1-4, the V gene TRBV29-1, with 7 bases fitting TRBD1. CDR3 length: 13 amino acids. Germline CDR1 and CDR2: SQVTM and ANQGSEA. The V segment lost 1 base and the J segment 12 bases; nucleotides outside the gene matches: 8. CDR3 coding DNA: TGCAGCGTTGAAGTAGGGGGCTCGGGACAACTGTTTTTT. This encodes CSVEVGGSGQLFF.

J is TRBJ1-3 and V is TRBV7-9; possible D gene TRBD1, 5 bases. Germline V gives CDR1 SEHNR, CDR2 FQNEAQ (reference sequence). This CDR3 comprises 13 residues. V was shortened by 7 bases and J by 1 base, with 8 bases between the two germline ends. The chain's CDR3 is CASTEGSGNTIYF. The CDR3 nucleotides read TGTGCCAGCACCGAGGGGTCTGGAAACACCATATATTTT.

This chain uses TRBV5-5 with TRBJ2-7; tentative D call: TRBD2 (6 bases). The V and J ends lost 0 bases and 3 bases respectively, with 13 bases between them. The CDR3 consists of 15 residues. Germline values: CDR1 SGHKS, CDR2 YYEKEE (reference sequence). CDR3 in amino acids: CASSLGWGDRYEQYF. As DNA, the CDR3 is TGTGCCAGCAGCTTGGGGTGGGGGGACCGCTACGAGCAGTACTTC.

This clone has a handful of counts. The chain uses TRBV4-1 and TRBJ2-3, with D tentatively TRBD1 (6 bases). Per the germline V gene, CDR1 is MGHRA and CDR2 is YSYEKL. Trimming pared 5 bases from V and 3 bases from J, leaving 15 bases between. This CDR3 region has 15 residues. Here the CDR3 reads CASSYREQGTDTQYF. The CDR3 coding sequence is TGCGCCAGCAGCTACCGGGAACAGGGAACAGATACGCAGTATTTT.

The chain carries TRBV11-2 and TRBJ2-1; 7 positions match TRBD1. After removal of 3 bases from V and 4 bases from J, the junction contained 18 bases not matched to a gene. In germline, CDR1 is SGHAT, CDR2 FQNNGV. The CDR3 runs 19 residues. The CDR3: CASSFPRSGTAYRYNEQFF. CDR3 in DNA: TGTGCCAGCAGCTTCCCCCGATCCGGGACAGCGTACCGGTACAATGAGCAGTTCTTC.